A single sample gave rise to the 15 T cell receptor beta chains below, sequenced in a study of PD-1 blockade in classical Hodgkin lymphoma. Documented time point: cycle 4 day 1 (C4D1), after more than five weeks of nivolumab. In every patient, relapse followed autologous stem cell transplantation, while exposure to brentuximab vedotin differed. Magnetic negative selection was used to purify CD8+ T cells from thawed PBMCs. Libraries were prepared by immunoSEQ multiplex PCR; TCRdb keeps only in-frame clonotypes and omits some of them. The profile shows some 8,000 clones, 77% of them singletons. The material was CD8+ T cells from blood, obtained before the fourth cycle of nivolumab. The source is a human donor with classical Hodgkin lymphoma.

The chain joins TRBV4-1 to TRBJ2-7; D possibly uses TRBD1 or TRBD2 (8 bases each). There are 19 residues in the CDR3. V gave up 0 bases and J gave up 2 bases, with 23 bases separating them. CDR1 and CDR2 (germline): MGHRA, YSYEKL. The DNA for the CDR3 is TGCGCCAGCAGCCAAGATATCCACAGGGGGGCCGGGGGGGCCTACGAGCAGTACTTC. It codes for CASSQDIHRGAGGAYEQYF.

The J gene is TRBJ1-4, the V gene TRBV5-6; 8 bases agree with TRBD1. V shed 3 bases, J shed 7 bases, and the junction held 8 bases outside the gene matches. The CDR3 is 15 residues long. Germline V gene data show CDR1 as SGHDT and CDR2 as YYEEEE. The CDR3 DNA reads TGTGCCAGCAGCTCCTGGACAGGGTTGGGTGAAAAACTGTTTTTT. It translates to CASSSWTGLGEKLFF.

The genes are TRBV4-3 and TRBJ2-7, with unresolved D. This CDR3 is 15 amino acids long. V lost 5 bases to trimming and J lost 4 bases, with 18 bases between them. Germline loops: CDR1 LGHNA, CDR2 YSLEER. The CDR3 coding sequence is TGCGCCAGCAGCTCCTACAGAGAATATCCTTACGAGCAGTACTTC. As protein: CASSSYREYPYEQYF.

This chain joins TRBV18 and TRBJ2-1; TRBD2 agrees at 9 bases. Germline V gene sequence: CDR1 KGHSH, CDR2 LQKENI. This CDR3 contains 16 residues. After removal of 0 bases from V and 7 bases from J, the junction contained 7 bases not matched to a gene. CDR3 residues: CASSPPGGGAWNEQFF. The CDR3, as DNA: TGTGCCAGCTCACCACCGGGCGGGGGGGCCTGGAATGAGCAGTTCTTC.

The chain is built from TRBV5-1 and TRBJ2-3; 9 bases are shared with TRBD2. CDR1 is SGHRS, CDR2 YFSETQ, per germline. The V segment lost 0 bases and the J segment 3 bases; nucleotides outside the gene matches: 5. This CDR3 comprises 16 residues. The CDR3 region is CASSLVGAGGTDTQYF. The CDR3 DNA reads as TGCGCCAGCAGCTTGGTGGGAGCGGGGGGAACAGATACGCAGTATTTT.

This rearrangement joins TRBV27 to TRBJ2-1; D is unclear. Germline assignment: CDR1 MNHEY and CDR2 SMNVEV (reference sequence). The CDR3 sequence is 14 residues long. V was cut by 5 bases and J by 2 bases, with 10 bases left in between. The CDR3 spells CASSSRPPYNEQFF. The CDR3, as DNA: TGTGCCAGCAGTAGCCGGCCCCCCTACAATGAGCAGTTCTTC.

The V and J genes are TRBV10-3 and TRBJ2-5; 10 bases are shared with TRBD1. The CDR3 totals 13 residues. Germline trimming cut 5 bases from V and 4 bases from J; bases unmatched to any gene: 1. Germline V CDR1 and CDR2: ENHRY, SYGVKD. In nucleotides, the CDR3 is TGTGCCATCAGTAGGGACAGGGGAGAGACCCAGTACTTC. It specifies CAISRDRGETQYF.

This chain links TRBV7-8 with TRBJ2-5; D not resolved. The germline V gene has CDR1 SGHVS and CDR2 FQNEAQ. CDR3 length: 16 residues. Trimming cost V 5 bases and J 5 bases, with 21 bases left between them. The CDR3 loop reads CASSQVITEGRETQYF. CDR3 DNA: TGTGCCAGCAGCCAAGTTATCACAGAAGGGCGGGAGACCCAGTACTTC.

This rearrangement joins TRBV7-9 to TRBJ2-7; 8 bases are shared with TRBD2. The CDR3 covers 15 residues. Germline V gene data show CDR1 as SEHNR and CDR2 as FQNEAQ (reference sequence). J was trimmed by 2 bases and V by 3 bases; bases with no gene match: 6. In DNA form, the CDR3 reads TGTGCCAGCAGCTTCAGCGGGGGCCTAACCTACGAGCAGTACTTC. Protein sequence: CASSFSGGLTYEQYF.

The chain uses TRBV4-3 and TRBJ1-2; D gene unclear. Trimming took off 1 base at V and 2 bases at J, with 8 bases between the two ends. CDR3 length equals 14 residues. Germline loops: CDR1 LGHNA, CDR2 YSLEER. CDR3: CASSQVFTNYGYTF. The CDR3 bases are TGCGCCAGCAGCCAAGTCTTCACCAACTATGGCTACACCTTC.

CDR3 coding DNA: TGTGCCAGCAGTGGACAGTCTAGCACAGATACGCAGTATTTT. Translated, it gives CASSGQSSTDTQYF. The chain employs TRBV9 and TRBJ2-3; the D gene is possibly TRBD1 (6 bases). The CDR3 has 14 amino acids. Trimming shortened V by 5 bases and J by 0 bases, and 10 bases separated the two germline ends. CDR1 SGDLS and CDR2 YYNGEE come from the germline V gene. The full variable domain, rest sourced from reference TRBV9 and TRBJ2-3, is DSGVTQTPKHLITATGQRVTLRCSPRSGDLSVYWYQQSLDQGLQFLIQYYNGEERAKGNILERFSAQQFPDLHSELNLSSLELGDSALYFCASSGQSSTDTQYFGPGTRLTVL.

The gene calls are TRBV5-3 and TRBJ1-1; 9 bases match TRBD1. TRBV5-3 is an ORF; its function is uncertain. V was pared by 8 bases and J by 7 bases, with 12 bases of the junction left unmatched. The CDR3 runs 14 residues. The CDR3 spells CASSATGGRDEAFF. DNA for the CDR3: TGTGCCAGCAGCGCAACAGGGGGCCGGGATGAAGCTTTCTTT.

The gene calls are TRBV7-2 and TRBJ1-1; D is uncertain. V was cut by 1 base and J by 5 bases, with 5 bases left in between. Germline-derived CDR1 and CDR2 are SGHTA and FQGNSA. This CDR3 region has 12 residues. The CDR3 here is CASSLVDTEAFF. In DNA, the CDR3 is TGTGCCAGCAGCTTAGTGGATACTGAAGCTTTCTTT.

There are a few counts of this clone. The chain has TRBV6-6 and TRBJ2-7; the match to TRBD1 covers 7 bases. The V and J ends lost 5 bases and 0 bases, in that order; junction bases with no gene match: 7. The germline V gene has CDR1 MNHNY and CDR2 SVGAGI (reference sequence). The CDR3 totals 15 residues. The CDR3 loop reads CASSITGASSYEQYF. Written as DNA, the CDR3 is TGTGCCAGCAGTATTACAGGGGCCAGCTCCTACGAGCAGTACTTC.

V and J are TRBV29-1 and TRBJ2-7; unclear D gene. The CDR3 has 16 amino acids. V was shortened by 6 bases and J by 5 bases, with 26 bases between the two germline ends. Germline V gene lookup returns CDR1 SQVTM and CDR2 ANQGSEA. The CDR3 protein is CSVAKSRHWALNEQYF. In DNA, the CDR3 is TGCAGCGTAGCAAAATCCAGACACTGGGCGTTAAACGAGCAGTACTTC.